These T cell receptor beta chains were read from a single sample in a study of T-cell memory formation after mild COVID-19. TCRdb reanalysed the 5' RACE reads using MiXCR and keeps one entry per CDR3 protein. The sample includes fewer than 650,000 distinct CDR3 sequences, about 18% of them seen just once. Sequenced input: PBMCs or a T cell subset sorted from them (not recorded which). These receptors all come from an adult woman who had mild COVID-19 (a few samples of this study predate the infection). Cell type and time point are not known. Both conserved end residues are part of each CDR3. The D gene is left open where the match is weak. A clone size is listed for some rows: how often the clone was seen (once, few, many), or a class if it is expanded.

v_call	j_call	clone_size	d_call	cdr3_aa	cdr3_nt
TRBV7-9	TRBJ1-1	.	TRBD1	CASSYLDRGVPEAFF	TGTGCCAGCAGCTACCTGGACAGGGGAGTACCCGAAGCTTTCTTT
TRBV12-3/TRBV12-4	TRBJ2-6	few	TRBD1	CASSSTGAGANVLTF	TGTGCCAGCAGTTCGACAGGGGCTGGGGCCAACGTCCTGACTTTC
TRBV5-8	TRBJ2-5	many	TRBD2	CASSPGLAGARETQYF	TGTGCCAGCAGCCCCGGACTAGCGGGAGCCCGGGAGACCCAGTACTTC
TRBV6-5	TRBJ2-5	.	.	CASSHREQETQYF	TGTGCCAGCAGTCACCGGGAACAAGAGACCCAGTACTTC
TRBV7-3	TRBJ2-1	.	.	CASSLNPLDSVGGGPNEQFF	TGTGCCAGCAGCTTAAACCCCCTCGATTCCGTGGGAGGGGGGCCAAATGAGCAGTTCTTC
TRBV7-2	TRBJ1-3	few	.	CASSFGFSGNTIYF	TGTGCCAGCAGCTTTGGGTTCTCTGGAAACACCATATATTTT
TRBV4-3	TRBJ2-2	.	.	CASSQGHIGTGELFF	TGCGCCAGCAGCCAAGGTCATATCGGCACCGGGGAGCTGTTTTTT
TRBV9	TRBJ2-5	.	.	CASSGEEVGAWNQETQYF	TGTGCCAGCAGCGGGGAGGAAGTCGGGGCCTGGAACCAAGAGACCCAGTACTTC
TRBV13	TRBJ2-1	.	TRBD1	CASGTGQGGNEQFF	TGTGCCAGCGGTACTGGACAGGGGGGCAATGAGCAGTTCTTC
TRBV27	TRBJ1-6	few	.	CASSGVTSSYNSPLHF	TGTGCCAGCAGTGGGGTGACTTCCTCCTATAATTCACCCCTCCACTTT
TRBV12-3/TRBV12-4	TRBJ1-2	.	.	CASTLGGRGYTF	TGTGCCAGCACACTGGGGGGGCGCGGCTACACCTTC
TRBV4-3	TRBJ2-7	.	.	CASSQDKAVDGQYF	TGCGCCAGCAGCCAAGATAAGGCAGTAGACGGGCAGTACTTC
TRBV9	TRBJ1-1	.	TRBD1	CASSVAPQGPGNTEAFF	TGTGCCAGCAGCGTAGCCCCACAGGGGCCGGGGAACACTGAAGCTTTCTTT
TRBV5-1	TRBJ2-1	few	TRBD2	CASSSGTSGGDEQFF	TGCGCCAGCAGCTCGGGGACTAGCGGGGGTGATGAGCAGTTCTTC
TRBV20-1	TRBJ2-1	.	TRBD2	CSALSGRAGDEQFF	TGCAGTGCCTTGAGCGGGAGGGCCGGGGATGAGCAGTTCTTC
TRBV2	TRBJ1-1	.	.	CASRGDRNTEAFF	TGTGCCAGCAGAGGGGATCGGAACACTGAAGCTTTCTTT
TRBV20-1	TRBJ2-7	.	TRBD2	CSASPPPKREESYEQYF	TGCAGTGCTTCACCACCCCCCAAGCGGGAGGAGTCCTACGAGCAGTACTTC
TRBV20-1	TRBJ2-2	.	TRBD1	CSARDWGTDNTGELFF	TGCAGTGCTAGAGATTGGGGGACAGACAACACCGGGGAGCTGTTTTTT
TRBV7-3	TRBJ1-1	few	.	CASKPGQGTLTEAFF	TGTGCCAGCAAACCGGGGCAGGGTACTTTGACTGAAGCTTTCTTT
TRBV7-6	TRBJ2-7	few	.	CASSSGGGAYEQYF	TGTGCCAGCAGCTCTGGAGGGGGCGCCTACGAGCAGTACTTC
TRBV12-3/TRBV12-4	TRBJ1-4	.	.	CASSLSGRSTGEKLFF	TGTGCCAGCAGCCTAAGCGGACGGTCGACTGGTGAAAAACTGTTTTTT
TRBV15	TRBJ2-5	.	TRBD2	CATSRGRAGAQETQYF	TGTGCCACCAGCAGAGGACGAGCGGGAGCCCAAGAGACCCAGTACTTC
TRBV12-3/TRBV12-4	TRBJ2-5	few	.	CASSLFQLYQETQYF	TGTGCCAGCAGTTTATTTCAGTTGTACCAAGAGACCCAGTACTTC